The T cell receptor (beta chain) described here comes from a study of PD-L1 blockade in urothelial cancer. Repertoires were generated with immunoSEQ multiplex PCR, while TCRdb's copy carries only in-frame clones and drops some. The sample lists about 30,000 clones; about 89% were seen once. The sample's time point: peripheral blood 6 weeks after treatment start. Individual patients had between 1 and 8 samples, taken pretreatment and on-treatment. This clone appeared a few times. Germline CDR1 is SGHNT and CDR2 is YYREEE (reference sequence). The CDR3 has 14 amino acids. The V end lost 1 base, the J end lost 5 bases, and 12 bases lay between the germline ends.

The material was PBMCs, obtained around atezolizumab (anti-PD-L1) treatment. The V call is TRBV5-4, the J call TRBJ2-5; perhaps TRBD2 as D (6 bases). The clonotype comes from a man aged 80 or over with urothelial cancer. CDR3 sequence (DNA): TGTGCCAGCAGCTTGAAACTAGCAGGCGAGACCCAGTACTTC. Its translation is CASSLKLAGETQYF.